The clone carrying this T cell receptor (beta chain) was detected only a few times. It is likely a read error, because the conserved phenylalanine at the end of the CDR3 is missing. The DNA is left out, because the CDR3 cannot be placed on it with certainty; the CDR3 is given as TCRdb lists it. With termini counted, the CDR3 has 11 amino acids. The sample comes from a study of CD4 and CD8 cells across lung adenocarcinoma regions. TCRdb processed the PCR reads anew with MiXCR; each CDR3 protein has one entry. The table records approximately 3,800 distinct CDR3 sequences, about 60% of them present only once. Samples came from patients with localized non-small cell lung adenocarcinoma.

This sequence joins TRBV22-1 and TRBJ2-1. TRBV22-1 is labeled a pseudogene. The specimen sequenced was CD4+ T cells from the margin of a lung tumor. The TCR comes from a male donor with lung adenocarcinoma. The CD4 and CD8 labels of this study may be unreliable. This CDR3 reads CPASALPSPAA.